The 9 T cell receptor beta chains in this list originate from one sample, sequenced in a study of shared clonotypes between healthy human individuals. The assay was immunoSEQ multiplex PCR, and TCRdb's table has in-frame clones only and misses some. The table lists a few million clones, approximately 93% of them singletons. Input material: naive CD4+ T cells from PBMCs. Subset denoted: CD45RA+ positively selected. The receptor source for this set is a man aged 18 to 30 in good health. Some clones in this sample may be carry-over from other donors' samples.

The chain couples TRBV7-9 to TRBJ1-6, with D perhaps TRBD1 (6 bases). The CDR3 has 13 residues. Trimming cost V 6 bases and J 13 bases, with 16 bases left between them. CDR1 SEHNR and CDR2 FQNEAQ come from the germline V gene (reference sequence). CDR3 nucleotide sequence: TGTGCCAGCAGTAGACAGGCGTCCGATCCCCTCCACTTT. Protein product: CASSRQASDPLHF.

The rearrangement links TRBV7-6 to TRBJ1-3; 8 nucleotides match TRBD1. Trimming removed 0 bases from V and 1 base from J; junction bases left unmatched: 8. Looked up from germline, CDR1 is SGHVS and CDR2 is FNYEAQ. The CDR3 is made up of 18 amino acids. CDR3 amino acids: CASSLALWQGASGNTIYF. In nucleotides, the CDR3 is TGTGCCAGCAGCTTAGCGCTCTGGCAGGGGGCTTCTGGAAACACCATATATTTT.

This chain connects TRBV29-1 to TRBJ2-1; possibly TRBD2 for D (5 bases). There are 11 residues in the CDR3. Trimming took 2 bases from V and 14 from J, leaving 13 bases between them. In germline, CDR1 is SQVTM, CDR2 ANQGSEA. CDR3 region: CSVEPGGPKFF. DNA of the CDR3: TGCAGCGTTGAACCGGGCGGGCCAAAGTTCTTC.

The chain combines TRBV7-8 with TRBJ1-5; perhaps TRBD1 as D (5 bases). Looked up from germline, CDR1 is SGHVS and CDR2 is FQNEAQ. CDR3 length: 15 residues. Trimming cost V 0 bases and J 4 bases, with 10 bases left between them. Here the CDR3 reads CASSLARGGNQPQHF. For the CDR3, the DNA is TGTGCCAGCAGCTTAGCGCGGGGGGGAAATCAGCCCCAGCATTTT.

This chain connects TRBV6-5 to TRBJ2-7; 10 bases map to TRBD1. CDR3 length: 14 amino acids. V was clipped by 6 bases and J by 3 bases; unmatched bases: 5. Germline assignment: CDR1 MNHEY and CDR2 SVGAGI. The CDR3 sequence: CASRTRDRGYEQYF. DNA of the CDR3: TGTGCCAGCAGAACCCGGGACAGGGGCTACGAGCAGTACTTC.

Points on this clone: One junction end disagrees with the germline gene, perhaps due to a read error. The chain joins TRBV5-1 to TRBJ1-1, with D perhaps matching TRBD1 (5 bases). The CDR3 is 14 amino acids. CDR1 and CDR2 from the germline V gene are SGHRS and YFSETQ. CDR3 amino acids: CAGSLGGLPGEAFF. The CDR3 nucleotides are TGCGCCGGCAGCTTGGGGGGACTCCCGGGTGAAGCTTTCTTT.

The V and J genes are TRBV7-8 and TRBJ1-1, with D uncertain. CDR1 is SGHVS, CDR2 FQNEAQ, per germline. V was cut by 8 bases and J by 1 base, with 14 bases left in between. The CDR3 length is 14 residues. The CDR3 loop is CASQLPGWNTEAFF. Here the CDR3 DNA reads TGTGCCAGCCAATTACCGGGGTGGAACACTGAAGCTTTCTTT.

The V gene is TRBV6-7, the J gene TRBJ2-1, with TRBD2 matching over 7 bases. TRBV6-7 counts as an open reading frame of uncertain function. Trimming removed 10 bases from V and 6 bases from J; junction bases left unmatched: 9. This CDR3 is built from 13 residues. The CDR3 loop is CATEREAANEQFF. CDR3 DNA: TGTGCCACTGAGCGGGAAGCCGCCAATGAGCAGTTCTTC.

This chain links TRBV29-1 with TRBJ2-5; a weak D match, TRBD1 (5 bases). Germline loops: CDR1 SQVTM, CDR2 ANQGSEA. The V gene lost 0 bases and the J gene lost 0 bases, with 11 bases spanning the gap. There are 15 residues in the CDR3. The DNA for the CDR3 is TGCAGCGTTGAAGAGGCAGGGTGGTACCAAGAGACCCAGTACTTC. Amino acids: CSVEEAGWYQETQYF. The full variable domain, completed using reference TRBV29-1 and TRBJ2-5, is SAVISQKPSRDICQRGTSLTIQCQVDSQVTMMFWYRQQPGQSLTLIATANQGSEATYESGFVIDKFPISRPNLTFSTLTVSNMSPEDSSIYLCSVEEAGWYQETQYFGPGTRLLVL.